These 18 T cell receptor beta chains were all obtained from the same sample, sequenced in a study of Graves' ophthalmopathy and Graves' hyperthyroidism. Amplification targeted the TCR beta CDR3 regions, with RNA transcripts as the source material. RT-PCR in the first round used HTBI primers; a second-round multiplex PCR followed. TCRdb ran MiXCR on the multiplex PCR reads and lists one entry per CDR3 protein. The sample contains under 60,000 distinct CDR3 sequences, approximately 50% of which appear only once. What was sequenced was peripheral blood. These receptor sequences come from an adult woman with Graves' ophthalmopathy.

The V call is TRBV27, the J call TRBJ2-7; 11 nucleotides align to TRBD1. Germline V gene lookup returns CDR1 MNHEY and CDR2 SMNVEV (reference sequence). The CDR3 totals 13 residues. The J segment lost 7 bases and the V segment lost 3 bases, leaving 2 bases of the junction unmatched. CDR3 nucleotides: TGTGCCAGCAGTTTCGGGACAGGGGGTGAGCAGTACTTC. This codes for CASSFGTGGEQYF.

The chain combines TRBV13 with TRBJ2-3, with D possibly being TRBD2 (6 bases). Germline assignment: CDR1 PRHDT and CDR2 FYEKMQ (reference sequence). The CDR3 runs 14 residues. With 1 base removed from V and 1 base from J, the gap between germline ends came to 6 bases. The CDR3 region is CASSLERGTDTQYF. The CDR3 nucleotides are TGTGCCAGCAGCTTAGAGCGGGGCACAGATACGCAGTATTTT. The whole variable domain, remainder taken from reference TRBV13 and TRBJ2-3, is AAGVIQSPRHLIKEKRETATLKCYPIPRHDTVYWYQQGPGQDPQFLISFYEKMQSDKGSIPDRFSAQQFSDYHSELNMSSLELGDSALYFCASSLERGTDTQYFGPGTRLTVL.

This clonotype was detected many times. J is TRBJ1-6 and V is TRBV4-3; D is unresolved. V lost 0 bases, J lost 6 bases, and 9 bases lay in between. CDR1 is LGHNA, CDR2 YSLEER, per germline. CDR3 size: 15 residues. CDR3 sequence: CASSQDPRSNSPLHF. DNA for the CDR3: TGCGCCAGCAGCCAAGATCCCAGATCTAATTCACCCCTCCACTTT.

The chain recombines TRBV9 with TRBJ1-1, with 8 bases that match TRBD1. The ends lost 3 bases at V and 3 bases at J; junction bases unmatched: 10. This CDR3 region has 16 residues. Germline CDR1 and CDR2: SGDLS and YYNGEE. Here the CDR3 reads CASSASPGQDYTEAFF. The CDR3 coding sequence is TGTGCCAGCAGCGCTTCACCGGGACAGGATTACACTGAAGCTTTCTTT.

This clonotype was seen ten or more times. The chain combines TRBV11-3 with TRBJ2-1; no reliable D call. The CDR3 spans 12 residues. The germline V and J ends were trimmed by 1 base and 10 bases, with 8 bases remaining between them. CDR1 is SGHNT, CDR2 YENEEA, per germline. The CDR3 DNA reads TGTGCCAGCAGCTTAGGGAGTACAGAGCAGTTCTTC. It codes for CASSLGSTEQFF. Supplemented by reference TRBV11-3 and TRBJ2-1, the full variable domain reads EAGVVQSPRYKIIEKKQPVAFWCNPISGHNTLYWYLQNLGQGPELLIRYENEEAVDDSQLPKDRFSAERLKGVDSTLKIQPAELGDSAVYLCASSLGSTEQFFGPGTRLTVL.

V and J are TRBV7-2 and TRBJ1-4, with D perhaps TRBD1 (5 bases). Looked up from germline, CDR1 is SGHTA and CDR2 is FQGNSA. V lost 2 bases to trimming and J lost 8 bases, with 6 bases between them. The CDR3 has 12 amino acids. The CDR3 reads CASSLNREKLFF. The CDR3 DNA reads TGTGCCAGCAGCTTAAACAGGGAAAAACTGTTTTTT.

This clonotype was found many times. The chain recombines TRBV4-3 with TRBJ1-2; TRBD1 might be the D (6 bases). There are 16 residues in the CDR3. Germline CDR1 LGHNA, CDR2 YSLEER. V was pared by 2 bases and J by 9 bases, with 22 bases between. For the CDR3, the DNA is TGCGCCAGCAGCCAAACGGGAGGGGGATTGTCTCGGCGCTACACCTTC. This sequence encodes CASSQTGGGLSRRYTF.

Ten or more counts support this clonotype. The rearrangement joins TRBV5-4 to TRBJ2-1; TRBD2 agrees at 8 bases. V trimming: 5 bases; J trimming: 6 bases; junction bases outside the gene matches: 7. Per germline, CDR1 SGHNT and CDR2 YYREEE (reference sequence). The CDR3 covers 14 residues. CDR3 in DNA: TGTGCCAGCAGTTCCGGGACTAGGATCAATGAGCAGTTCTTC. Residues: CASSSGTRINEQFF. The variable domain in full, with the rest retrieved from reference TRBV5-4 and TRBJ2-1, is ETGVTQSPTHLIKTRGQQVTLRCSSQSGHNTVSWYQQALGQGPQFIFQYYREEENGRGNFPPRFSGLQFPNYSSELNVNALELDDSALYLCASSSGTRINEQFFGPGTRLTVL.

This clonotype was seen ten or more times. The V and J genes are TRBV7-3 and TRBJ2-7; a possible D gene is TRBD2 (6 bases). The germline CDR1 and CDR2 sequences are SGHTA and FQGTGA. V was pared by 2 bases and J by 3 bases, with 14 bases between. This CDR3 comprises 15 residues. The CDR3: CASSLVSGGDYEQYF. DNA of the CDR3: TGTGCCAGCAGCTTAGTCAGTGGAGGGGACTACGAGCAGTACTTC.

This clonotype was seen repeatedly, ten times or more. This chain joins TRBV19 and TRBJ1-1; possibly TRBD1 for D (6 bases). Germline values: CDR1 LNHDA, CDR2 SQIVND (reference sequence). Trimming removed 5 bases from V and 6 bases from J, with 16 bases in between. The length of the CDR3 is 14 residues. The CDR3 nucleotides read TGTGCCAGTAGTGTACAGGGCAGTTTCGCTGAAGCTTTCTTT. Protein sequence: CASSVQGSFAEAFF.

This clonotype came up many times. The junction differs from germline at one of its ends, possibly a read error. This chain uses TRBV7-7 with TRBJ2-5; D remains unclear. CDR3 length equals 15 residues. CDR1 is SSHAT and CDR2 is FNYEAQ in the germline V gene (reference sequence). The CDR3 reads CASSPTYGSEETQYF. DNA of the CDR3: TGTGCTAGCAGCCCAACCTATGGTTCGGAAGAGACCCAGTACTTC.

This clonotype occurred a few times. The CDR3 loop reads CASSPAGEQYF. Written as DNA, the CDR3 is TGTGCCAGCAGCCCTGCGGGCGAGCAGTACTTC. V is TRBV7-9 and J is TRBJ2-7; D perhaps matches TRBD2 (5 bases). V shed 5 bases and J shed 6 bases, with 8 bases lying between them. The CDR3 spans 11 residues. The germline gives CDR1 SEHNR, CDR2 FQNEAQ (reference sequence).

V and J are TRBV20-1 and TRBJ2-3; no firm D call. Germline V gene data show CDR1 as DFQATT and CDR2 as SNEGSKA (reference sequence). The length of the CDR3 is 11 residues. The CDR3 nucleotides are TGCAGCAGCCCACTTTACAATGAGCAGTATTTT. It translates to CSSPLYNEQYF.

In regard to this clonotype: An end of the junction does not agree with germline; a read error may underlie this. The chain is built from TRBV20-1 and TRBJ1-5, with D possibly TRBD1 on 5 matching bases. Germline V gene data show CDR1 as DFQATT and CDR2 as SNEGSKA (reference sequence). CDR3 length equals 14 residues. This CDR3 reads CGARDIQDNQPQHF. The CDR3 bases are TGCGGTGCTAGAGATATACAGGACAATCAGCCCCAGCATTTT.

This clonotype has at least ten counts. The rearrangement uses TRBV6-1 and TRBJ1-1; no firm D call. V lost 6 bases and J 1 base, leaving 9 bases between the germline ends. The CDR3 spans 13 residues. Germline V gives CDR1 MNHNS, CDR2 SASEGT. The CDR3 protein is CASREDGNTEAFF. As DNA, the CDR3 is TGTGCCAGCAGGGAGGACGGGAACACTGAAGCTTTCTTT.

The table lists this clonotype with many counts. The gene calls are TRBV6-2 or TRBV6-3 and TRBJ1-5; possible D gene TRBD1, 5 bases. The V gene's germline CDR1 is MNHEY and CDR2 SVGEGT. This CDR3 is built from 13 residues. The ends were cut back, 7 bases at V and 5 bases at J, with 12 bases in the middle. CDR3 loop: CASKGASDQPQHF. The CDR3 bases are TGTGCCAGCAAAGGGGCGTCTGATCAGCCCCAGCATTTT.

The V and J genes are TRBV7-3 and TRBJ2-5; D perhaps matches TRBD1 (6 bases). Trimming stripped 0 bases from V and 5 bases from J, with 7 bases between. Germline V gives CDR1 SGHTA, CDR2 FQGTGA. The CDR3 sequence is 13 residues long. The CDR3 sequence is CASSLTRGETQYF. CDR3 nucleotides: TGTGCCAGCAGCTTAACGAGGGGGGAGACCCAGTACTTC.

This clonotype was observed many times. The chain is built from TRBV6-5 and TRBJ1-5, with TRBD1 matching 10 bases. J was trimmed by 3 bases and V by 5 bases; bases with no gene match: 4. The germline gives CDR1 MNHEY, CDR2 SVGAGI. The CDR3 runs 15 residues. CDR3 DNA: TGTGCCAGCAGTCCCGGGACAGGGGACAATCAGCCCCAGCATTTT. Translation gives CASSPGTGDNQPQHF.